Below are 12 T cell receptor beta chains sequenced from a single sample in a study of cytomegalovirus exposure and HLA in healthy donors. 60 Vbeta and 13 Jbeta primers were used in PCR. TCRdb's copy holds only in-frame clones and misses some; the assay was immunoSEQ multiplex PCR. This sample carries under 70,000 clones, around 86% of them seen once, and the ten largest clones take roughly 2%. Sequenced input: PBMCs. Receptor source: a woman aged 25 to 39 in good health and CMV-seronegative.

The chain uses TRBV10-1 and TRBJ2-7, with D possibly being TRBD2 (5 bases). This CDR3 is built from 15 residues. The V end lost 2 bases, the J end lost 6 bases, and 17 bases lay between the germline ends. Germline V gene sequence: CDR1 WNHNN, CDR2 SYGVQD (reference sequence). The CDR3 DNA sequence: TGCGCCAGCAGTGAGACGACGGGTCTAGCAAGCGAGCAGTACTTC. The encoded protein is CASSETTGLASEQYF.

J is TRBJ2-1 and V is TRBV9; the match to TRBD2 covers 8 bases. V gave up 0 bases and J gave up 7 bases; unmatched junction bases: 6. Germline CDR1 and CDR2: SGDLS and YYNGEE. This CDR3 is built from 15 residues. The DNA for the CDR3 is TGTGCCAGCAGCGTAGCGGGAGGGCCGGGGAATGAGCAGTTCTTC. It specifies CASSVAGGPGNEQFF.

This clone was detected only once. This sequence joins TRBV6-6 and TRBJ2-1, with 11 nucleotides matching TRBD2. The germline V gene encodes CDR1 MNHNY and CDR2 SVGAGI (reference sequence). The ends lost 6 bases at V and 9 bases at J; junction bases unmatched: 7. This CDR3 region has 14 residues. The CDR3 region is CASSLLAGEGEQFF. CDR3 DNA: TGTGCCAGCAGCCTACTAGCGGGAGAAGGTGAGCAGTTCTTC.

The rearrangement uses TRBV6-1 and TRBJ2-1; 8 bases map to TRBD1. The CDR3 has 15 residues. Germline assignment: CDR1 MNHNS and CDR2 SASEGT. V lost 2 bases and J lost 7; bases outside the gene matches: 7. CDR3 coding DNA: TGTGCCAGCAGTGAACTGGCAGGGGGCTTAAATGAGCAGTTCTTC. This codes for CASSELAGGLNEQFF.

The gene calls are TRBV7-3 and TRBJ2-1, with TRBD2 matching over 12 bases. The CDR3 has 15 amino acids. The trim removed 5 bases at V and 4 bases at J, leaving 3 bases unmatched. Germline V gene data show CDR1 as SGHTA and CDR2 as FQGTGA. CDR3: CASSPSGRAYNEQFF. CDR3 in DNA: TGTGCCAGCAGCCCTAGCGGGAGGGCTTACAATGAGCAGTTCTTC.

The chain links TRBV7-6 to TRBJ2-1; the match to TRBD1 covers 7 bases. V lost 2 bases and J lost 6; bases outside the gene matches: 13. This CDR3 is built from 17 residues. The V gene's germline CDR1 is SGHVS and CDR2 FNYEAQ. The CDR3 loop is CASSLTLVGQSTNEQFF. The CDR3 DNA reads TGTGCCAGCAGCTTAACCCTAGTGGGACAGTCTACCAATGAGCAGTTCTTC.

This rearrangement joins TRBV11-2 to TRBJ2-2; possibly TRBD2 for D (5 bases). CDR1 and CDR2 from the germline V gene are SGHAT and FQNNGV. Trimming pared 4 bases from V and 4 bases from J, leaving 10 bases between. The CDR3 sequence is 14 residues long. The CDR3 protein is CASSSGGLTGELFF. The CDR3 nucleotides are TGTGCCAGCAGCTCAGGAGGCCTCACCGGGGAGCTGTTTTTT.

The chain recombines TRBV18 with TRBJ1-1, with TRBD1 matching over 10 bases. Trimming cost V 5 bases and J 4 bases; bases outside gene matches: 10. Germline loops: CDR1 KGHSH, CDR2 LQKENI. This CDR3 is 16 amino acids long. The CDR3 DNA is TGTGCCAGCTCATCCCGACAGGGGGCAAAGGGCACTGAAGCTTTCTTT. Amino acids: CASSSRQGAKGTEAFF.

V usage is TRBV23-1 and J usage is TRBJ2-4; TRBD1 matches at 8 bases. TRBV23-1 is marked as an open reading frame, function uncertain. J lost 6 bases, V lost 2 bases, and 18 bases had no gene match. The CDR3 totals 19 residues. This CDR3 is CASSQNCVRTGRRGNIQYF. In DNA form, the CDR3 reads TGCGCCAGCAGTCAAAACTGCGTTCGGACAGGGAGGCGGGGAAACATTCAGTACTTC.

The V gene is TRBV11-3, the J gene TRBJ1-2; TRBD1 agrees at 10 bases. Per the germline V gene, CDR1 is SGHNT and CDR2 is YENEEA. The CDR3 covers 13 residues. The trim removed 4 bases at V and 13 bases at J, leaving 9 bases unmatched. CDR3 nucleotide sequence: TGTGCCAGCAGCTGGACCGGGACAGGGGAATTCACCTTC. Translated: CASSWTGTGEFTF.

V gene TRBV19 combines with J gene TRBJ2-3, with TRBD1 matching 7 bases. Germline loops: CDR1 LNHDA, CDR2 SQIVND (reference sequence). The V and J ends lost 4 bases and 0 bases, in that order; junction bases with no gene match: 16. The CDR3 extends over 19 amino acids. This CDR3 is CASSKAGARQGASTDTQYF. The CDR3 region has the DNA TGTGCCAGTAGTAAGGCAGGGGCTAGACAGGGTGCTAGCACAGATACGCAGTATTTT. Combining the CDR3 with reference TRBV19 and TRBJ2-3 gives the whole variable domain DGGITQSPKYLFRKEGQNVTLSCEQNLNHDAMYWYRQDPGQGLRLIYYSQIVNDFQKGDIAEGYSVSREKKESFPLTVTSAQKNPTAFYLCASSKAGARQGASTDTQYFGPGTRLTVL.

The rearrangement uses TRBV7-2 and TRBJ2-7; TRBD2 matches 13 bases. The germline gives CDR1 SGHTA, CDR2 FQGNSA. This CDR3 is 16 amino acids long. V lost 8 bases and J lost 5; bases outside the gene matches: 12. The CDR3 bases are TGTGCCAGCGTCCGACTAGCGGGAGGCTTACCTAACGAGCAGTACTTC. It translates to CASVRLAGGLPNEQYF. The variable domain in full, with the rest retrieved from reference TRBV7-2 and TRBJ2-7, is GAGVSQSPSNKVTEKGKDVELRCDPISGHTALYWYRQSLGQGLEFLIYFQGNSAPDKSGLPSDRFSAERTGGSVSTLTIQRTQQEDSAVYLCASVRLAGGLPNEQYFGPGTRLTVT.